These T cell receptor beta chains were read from a single sample in a study of shared clonotypes between healthy human individuals. TCRdb keeps only in-frame clones here, not all; method: immunoSEQ multiplex PCR. The top ten clones hold 0.1% to 0.15% of a sample with approximately 2.4 million clones, approximately 95% of them seen once. Material for sequencing was naive CD4+ T cells sorted from blood. The source of these receptors is a man between 18 and 29 years old in good health. Each CDR3 is given with its conserved first and last residue. The order of the fields is CDR3 protein, CDR3 length, V gene, J gene, clone size. Not every row has a clone size; where given, it reads once, few, many or a size class.

CASGSPDRGRAMNTGELFF	19	TRBV19	TRBJ2-2	-
CASSWGDNYGYTF	13	TRBV5-4	TRBJ1-2	-
CASSDARKNTGELFF	15	TRBV25-1	TRBJ2-2	-
CASSLLRVNTEAFF	14	TRBV5-6	TRBJ1-1	once
CSATGITNEKLFF	13	TRBV29-1	TRBJ1-4	-
CAIQGQGFTEAFF	13	TRBV6-6	TRBJ1-1	-
CASRVDRGVGGYTF	14	TRBV2	TRBJ1-2	-
CACPRTGTSGDSNTGELFF	19	TRBV30	TRBJ2-2	-
CASSFEGALNQPQHF	15	TRBV27	TRBJ1-5	-
CASSQGDLWDEKLFF	15	TRBV4-1	TRBJ1-4	once
CASSGDLNTGELFF	14	TRBV18	TRBJ2-2	-
CASSFLAGGQETQYF	15	TRBV7-9	TRBJ2-5	few
CASSESSGSTMAQYF	15	TRBV6-1	TRBJ2-5	-
CASSPAGGNEKLFF	14	TRBV18	TRBJ1-4	-
CASRNHGSSYEQYF	14	TRBV6-1	TRBJ2-7	-
CASSSMGEKETQYF	14	TRBV5-1	TRBJ2-5	once
CASRVTLGDSSYTF	14	TRBV6-6	TRBJ1-2	-
CASSQDEGVNTEAFF	15	TRBV4-1	TRBJ1-1	-
CASRIRGYDSPLHF	14	TRBV27	TRBJ1-6	-
CASSLVHAGTNEKLFF	16	TRBV5-1	TRBJ1-4	-
CASSLFPAQSSYNSPLHF	18	TRBV27	TRBJ1-6	-
CASSPPTALQPQHF	14	TRBV18	TRBJ1-5	-
CASSQRTGYSYEQYF	15	TRBV6-1	TRBJ2-7	-
CASSQGVAGGGATQYF	16	TRBV7-2	TRBJ2-3	-
CASSFRGAGANVLTF	15	TRBV27	TRBJ2-6	-
CASTRGGGGDYEQYF	15	TRBV5-1	TRBJ2-7	-
CASRPVFEGRSIYGYTF	17	TRBV4-1	TRBJ1-2	-
CASSLGRGSDTQYF	14	TRBV5-4	TRBJ2-3	-
CASSLGAEGTYEQYF	15	TRBV5-5	TRBJ2-7	-
CASSILGGSQPQHF	14	TRBV19	TRBJ1-5	-
CASRPGTVEAGYTF	14	TRBV28	TRBJ1-2	-
CASSSTGLETQYF	13	TRBV7-7	TRBJ2-5	-
CASSLDGSGTDTQYF	15	TRBV5-4	TRBJ2-3	-
CASSPPRGWLDTQYF	15	TRBV7-9	TRBJ2-3	-
CASSFQGLTSYEQYF	15	TRBV5-1	TRBJ2-7	-
CASSTGQFKDTQYF	14	TRBV28	TRBJ2-3	-
CASSLGGLLNYGYTF	15	TRBV5-6	TRBJ1-2	-
CASRGDSNQPQHF	13	TRBV7-2	TRBJ1-5	-
CASSESRGFETQYF	14	TRBV10-1	TRBJ2-5	-
CASSIFADSPLHF	13	TRBV9	TRBJ1-6	-
CASSLSMIINEQFF	14	TRBV5-6	TRBJ2-1	once
CASRNLAGAYNEQFF	15	TRBV4-2	TRBJ2-1	-
CASSDQFGNQPQHF	14	TRBV19	TRBJ1-5	-
CASSVGASSYEQYF	14	TRBV9	TRBJ2-7	-
CASSRENNEQFF	12	TRBV18	TRBJ2-1	-
CASSVVGQGETQYF	14	TRBV9	TRBJ2-5	-
CASSESGTENTEAFF	15	TRBV25-1	TRBJ1-1	-